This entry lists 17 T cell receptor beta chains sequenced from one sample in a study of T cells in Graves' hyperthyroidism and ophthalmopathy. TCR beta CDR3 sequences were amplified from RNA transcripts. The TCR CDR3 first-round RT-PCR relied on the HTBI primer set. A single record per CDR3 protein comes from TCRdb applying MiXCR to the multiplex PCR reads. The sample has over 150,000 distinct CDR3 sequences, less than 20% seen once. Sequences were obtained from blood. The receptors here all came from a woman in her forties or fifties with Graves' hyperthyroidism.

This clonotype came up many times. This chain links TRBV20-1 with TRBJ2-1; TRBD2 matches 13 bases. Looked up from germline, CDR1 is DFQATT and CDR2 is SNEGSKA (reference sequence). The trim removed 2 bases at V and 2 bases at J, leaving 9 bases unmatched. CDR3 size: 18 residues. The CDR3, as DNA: TGCAGTGCTAGACTCACTAGCGGGAGGGCCGTAGCCTACAATGAGCAGTTCTTC. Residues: CSARLTSGRAVAYNEQFF.

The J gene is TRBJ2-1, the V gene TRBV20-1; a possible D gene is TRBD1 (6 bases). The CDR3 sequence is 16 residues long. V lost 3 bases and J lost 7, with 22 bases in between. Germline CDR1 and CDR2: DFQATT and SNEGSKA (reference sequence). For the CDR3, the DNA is TGCAGTGCTAGCGGAGCGGAAGGGGGATCTTATAATGAGCAGTTCTTC. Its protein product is CSASGAEGGSYNEQFF.

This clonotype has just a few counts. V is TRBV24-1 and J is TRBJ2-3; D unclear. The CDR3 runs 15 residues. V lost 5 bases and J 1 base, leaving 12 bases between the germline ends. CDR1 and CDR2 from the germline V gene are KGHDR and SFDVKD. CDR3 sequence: CATSGRRYGTDTQYF. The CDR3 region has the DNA TGTGCCACCAGTGGCCGGCGGTATGGCACAGATACGCAGTATTTT.

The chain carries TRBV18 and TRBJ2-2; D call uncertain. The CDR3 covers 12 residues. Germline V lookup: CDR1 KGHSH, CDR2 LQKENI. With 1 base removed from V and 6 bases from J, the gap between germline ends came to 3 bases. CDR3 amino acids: CASSPQAGELFF. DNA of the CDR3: TGTGCCAGCTCACCACAGGCCGGGGAGCTGTTTTTT.

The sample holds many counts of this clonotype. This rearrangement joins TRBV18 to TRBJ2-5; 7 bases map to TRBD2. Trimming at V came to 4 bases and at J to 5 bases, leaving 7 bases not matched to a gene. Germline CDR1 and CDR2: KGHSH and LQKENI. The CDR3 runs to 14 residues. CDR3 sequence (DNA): TGTGCCAGCTCACAAAGCGGGACGGAGGAGACCCAGTACTTC. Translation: CASSQSGTEETQYF.

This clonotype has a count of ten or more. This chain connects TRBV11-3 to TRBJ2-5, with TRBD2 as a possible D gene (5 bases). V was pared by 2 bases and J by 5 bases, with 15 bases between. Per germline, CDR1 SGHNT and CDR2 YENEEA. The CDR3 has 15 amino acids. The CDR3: CASSLNTGIGETQYF. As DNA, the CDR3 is TGTGCCAGCAGCTTAAATACCGGGATAGGCGAGACCCAGTACTTC.

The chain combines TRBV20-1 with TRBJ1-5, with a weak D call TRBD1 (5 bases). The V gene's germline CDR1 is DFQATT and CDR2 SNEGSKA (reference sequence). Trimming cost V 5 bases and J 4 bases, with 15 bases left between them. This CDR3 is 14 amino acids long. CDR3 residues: CSASRDEWNQPQHF. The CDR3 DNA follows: TGCAGTGCTTCCCGGGACGAATGGAATCAGCCCCAGCATTTT.

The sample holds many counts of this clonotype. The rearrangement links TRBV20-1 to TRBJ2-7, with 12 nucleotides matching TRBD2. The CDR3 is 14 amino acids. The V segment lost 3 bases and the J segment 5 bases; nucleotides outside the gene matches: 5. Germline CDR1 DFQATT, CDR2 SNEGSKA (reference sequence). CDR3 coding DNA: TGCAGTGCTAGCGGACTAGCGGGATACCACGAGCAGTACTTC. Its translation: CSASGLAGYHEQYF.

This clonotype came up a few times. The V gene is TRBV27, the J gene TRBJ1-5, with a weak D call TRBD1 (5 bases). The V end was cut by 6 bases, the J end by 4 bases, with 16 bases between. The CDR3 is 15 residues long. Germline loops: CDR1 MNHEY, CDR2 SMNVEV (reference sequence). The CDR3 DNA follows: TGTGCCAGCAGCACCGAGGGGAGGTTTAATCAGCCCCAGCATTTT. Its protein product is CASSTEGRFNQPQHF.

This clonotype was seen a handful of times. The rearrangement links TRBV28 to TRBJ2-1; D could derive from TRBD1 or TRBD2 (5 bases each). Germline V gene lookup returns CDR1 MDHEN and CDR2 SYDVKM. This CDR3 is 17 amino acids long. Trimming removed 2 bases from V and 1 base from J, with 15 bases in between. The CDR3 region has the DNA TGTGCCAGCAGTTTACGTACAAGGGGAGTGTCCTACAATGAGCAGTTCTTC. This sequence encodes CASSLRTRGVSYNEQFF.

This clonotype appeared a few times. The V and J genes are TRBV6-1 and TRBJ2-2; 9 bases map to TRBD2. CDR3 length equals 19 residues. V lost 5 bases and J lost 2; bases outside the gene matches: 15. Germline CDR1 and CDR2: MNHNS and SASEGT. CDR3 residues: CASSSVKPGLARNTGELFF. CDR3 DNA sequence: TGTGCCAGCAGTTCCGTTAAACCAGGACTAGCGCGCAACACCGGGGAGCTGTTTTTT.

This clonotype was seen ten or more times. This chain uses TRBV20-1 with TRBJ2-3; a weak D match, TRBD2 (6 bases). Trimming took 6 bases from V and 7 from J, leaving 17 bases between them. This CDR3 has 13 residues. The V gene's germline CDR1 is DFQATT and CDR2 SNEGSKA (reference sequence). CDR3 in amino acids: CSAEVGRKNTQYF. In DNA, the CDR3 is TGCAGTGCCGAGGTCGGGAGAAAGAATACGCAGTATTTT.

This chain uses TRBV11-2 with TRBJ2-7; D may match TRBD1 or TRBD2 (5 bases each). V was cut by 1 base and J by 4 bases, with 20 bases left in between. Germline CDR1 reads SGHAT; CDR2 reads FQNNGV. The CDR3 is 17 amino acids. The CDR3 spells CASSLVGEGASNYEQYF. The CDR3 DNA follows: TGTGCCAGCAGCTTAGTGGGGGAAGGAGCGAGCAATTACGAGCAGTACTTC.

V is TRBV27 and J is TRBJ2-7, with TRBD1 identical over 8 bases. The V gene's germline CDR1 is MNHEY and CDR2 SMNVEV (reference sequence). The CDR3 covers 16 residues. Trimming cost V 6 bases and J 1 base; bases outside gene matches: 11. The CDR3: CASSTEPGQVSYEQYF. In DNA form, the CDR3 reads TGTGCCAGCAGCACAGAACCGGGACAGGTTTCCTACGAGCAGTACTTC.

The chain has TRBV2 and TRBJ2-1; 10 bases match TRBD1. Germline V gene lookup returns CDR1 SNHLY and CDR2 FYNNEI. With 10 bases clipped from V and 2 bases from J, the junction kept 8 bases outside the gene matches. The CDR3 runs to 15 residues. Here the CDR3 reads CATRDRGQPYNEQFF. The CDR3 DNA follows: TGTGCCACTAGGGACAGGGGACAACCCTACAATGAGCAGTTCTTC.

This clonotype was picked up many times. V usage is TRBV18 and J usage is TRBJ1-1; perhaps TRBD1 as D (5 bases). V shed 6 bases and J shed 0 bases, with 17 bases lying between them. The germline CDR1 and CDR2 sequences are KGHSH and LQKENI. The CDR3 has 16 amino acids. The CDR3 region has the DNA TGTGCCAGCTCCCTTACCGGGCCAGGGTTGAACACTGAAGCTTTCTTT. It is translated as CASSLTGPGLNTEAFF.

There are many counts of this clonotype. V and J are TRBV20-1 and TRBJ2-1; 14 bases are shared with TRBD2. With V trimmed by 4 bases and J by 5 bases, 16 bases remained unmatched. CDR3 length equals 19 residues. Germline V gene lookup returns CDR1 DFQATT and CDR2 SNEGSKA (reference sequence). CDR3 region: CSANPPGLAGDLRDNEQFF. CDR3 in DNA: TGCAGTGCTAACCCCCCGGGACTAGCGGGAGATTTACGGGACAATGAGCAGTTCTTC.